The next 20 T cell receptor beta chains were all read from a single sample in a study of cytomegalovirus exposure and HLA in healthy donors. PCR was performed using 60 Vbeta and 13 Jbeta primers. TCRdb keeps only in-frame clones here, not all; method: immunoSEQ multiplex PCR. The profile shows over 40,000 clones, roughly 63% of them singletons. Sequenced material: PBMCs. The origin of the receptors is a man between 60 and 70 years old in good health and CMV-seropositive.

CDR3: CASSPSSYNEQFF. The CDR3, as DNA: TGTGCCAGCAGCCCGAGCTCCTACAATGAGCAGTTCTTC. The rearrangement uses TRBV7-3 and TRBJ2-1; D is unclear. The V gene's germline CDR1 is SGHTA and CDR2 FQGTGA. The germline V and J ends were trimmed by 5 bases and 0 bases, with 5 bases remaining between them. CDR3 length equals 13 residues.

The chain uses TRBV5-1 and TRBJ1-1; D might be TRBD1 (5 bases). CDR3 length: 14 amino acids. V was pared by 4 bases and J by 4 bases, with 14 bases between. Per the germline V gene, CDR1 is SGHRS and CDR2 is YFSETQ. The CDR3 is CASSPRGGGTEAFF. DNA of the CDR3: TGCGCCAGCAGCCCACGGGGGGGTGGCACTGAAGCTTTCTTT.

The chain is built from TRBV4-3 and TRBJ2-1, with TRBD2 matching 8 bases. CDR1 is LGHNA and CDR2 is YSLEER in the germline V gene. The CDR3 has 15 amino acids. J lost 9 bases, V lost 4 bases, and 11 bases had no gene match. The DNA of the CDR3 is TGCGCCAGCAGCCTAACCGGACTAGCTCAGGTTGAGCAGTTCTTC. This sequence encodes CASSLTGLAQVEQFF.

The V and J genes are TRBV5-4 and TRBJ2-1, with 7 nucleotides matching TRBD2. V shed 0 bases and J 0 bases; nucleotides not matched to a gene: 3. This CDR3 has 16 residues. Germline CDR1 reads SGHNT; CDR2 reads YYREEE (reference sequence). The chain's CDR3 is CASSLGGGSSYNEQFF. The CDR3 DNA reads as TGTGCCAGCAGCTTGGGTGGCGGGAGCTCCTACAATGAGCAGTTCTTC. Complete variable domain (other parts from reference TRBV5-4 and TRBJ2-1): ETGVTQSPTHLIKTRGQQVTLRCSSQSGHNTVSWYQQALGQGPQFIFQYYREEENGRGNFPPRFSGLQFPNYSSELNVNALELDDSALYLCASSLGGGSSYNEQFFGPGTRLTVL.

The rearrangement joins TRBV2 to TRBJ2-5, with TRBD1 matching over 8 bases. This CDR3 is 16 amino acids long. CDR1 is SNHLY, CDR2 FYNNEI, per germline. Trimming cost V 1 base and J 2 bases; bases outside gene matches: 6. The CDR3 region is CASSEVTGQVQETQYF. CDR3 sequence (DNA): TGTGCCAGCAGTGAAGTCACGGGACAGGTACAAGAGACCCAGTACTTC. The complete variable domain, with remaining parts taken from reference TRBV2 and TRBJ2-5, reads EPEVTQTPSHQVTQMGQEVILRCVPISNHLYFYWYRQILGQKVEFLVSFYNNEISEKSEIFDDQFSVERPDGSNFTLKIRSTKLEDSAMYFCASSEVTGQVQETQYFGPGTRLLVL.

The CDR3 nucleotides read TGTGCCAGCCACCCCGCCCGGTGGACTAGCACAGATACGCAGTATTTT. It specifies CASHPARWTSTDTQYF. This rearrangement joins TRBV7-9 to TRBJ2-3, with D possibly matching TRBD2 (5 bases). The CDR3 is 16 amino acids. V was shortened by 8 bases and J by 0 bases, with 18 bases between the two germline ends. Germline CDR1 reads SEHNR; CDR2 reads FQNEAQ (reference sequence).

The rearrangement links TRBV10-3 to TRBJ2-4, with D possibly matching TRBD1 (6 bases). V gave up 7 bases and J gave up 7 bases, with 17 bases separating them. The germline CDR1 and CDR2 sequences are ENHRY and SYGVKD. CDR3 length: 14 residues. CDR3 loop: CAIMMLTGLNIQYF. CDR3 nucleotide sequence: TGTGCCATCATGATGTTAACAGGGCTCAACATTCAGTACTTC.

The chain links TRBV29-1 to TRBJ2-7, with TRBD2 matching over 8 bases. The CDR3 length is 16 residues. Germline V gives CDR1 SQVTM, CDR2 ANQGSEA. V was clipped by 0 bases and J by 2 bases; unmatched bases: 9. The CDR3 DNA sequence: TGCAGCGTTGAAGAAGTCGGGAGCGGGGGCGCCTACGAGCAGTACTTC. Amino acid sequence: CSVEEVGSGGAYEQYF.

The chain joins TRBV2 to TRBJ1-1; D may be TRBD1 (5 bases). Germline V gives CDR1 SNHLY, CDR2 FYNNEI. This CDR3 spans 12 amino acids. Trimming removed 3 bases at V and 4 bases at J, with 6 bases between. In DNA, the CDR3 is TGTGCCAGCAGTGACAGGGTCACTGAAGCTTTCTTT. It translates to CASSDRVTEAFF.

The CDR3 nucleotides read TGCAGCGTTTTTGTAGCGGGAAGGGAGGACAATGAGCAGTTCTTC. Translated, it gives CSVFVAGREDNEQFF. The chain has TRBV29-1 and TRBJ2-1; 8 nucleotides line up with TRBD2. The length of the CDR3 is 15 residues. J lost 5 bases, V lost 5 bases, and 11 bases had no gene match. Germline V CDR1 and CDR2: SQVTM, ANQGSEA.

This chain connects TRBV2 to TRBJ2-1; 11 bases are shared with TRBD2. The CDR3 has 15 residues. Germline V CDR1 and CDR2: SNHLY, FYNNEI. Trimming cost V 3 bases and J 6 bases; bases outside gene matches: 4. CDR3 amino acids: CASSEGSGRANEQFF. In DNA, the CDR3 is TGTGCCAGCAGTGAGGGTAGCGGGAGGGCCAATGAGCAGTTCTTC. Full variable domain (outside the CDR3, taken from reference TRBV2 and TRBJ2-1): EPEVTQTPSHQVTQMGQEVILRCVPISNHLYFYWYRQILGQKVEFLVSFYNNEISEKSEIFDDQFSVERPDGSNFTLKIRSTKLEDSAMYFCASSEGSGRANEQFFGPGTRLTVL.

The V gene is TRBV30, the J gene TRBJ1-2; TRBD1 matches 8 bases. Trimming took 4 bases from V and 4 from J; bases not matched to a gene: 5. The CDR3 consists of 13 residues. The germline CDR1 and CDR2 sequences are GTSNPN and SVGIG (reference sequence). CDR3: CAWNPDRGYGYTF. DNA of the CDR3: TGTGCCTGGAACCCAGACAGGGGCTATGGCTACACCTTC.

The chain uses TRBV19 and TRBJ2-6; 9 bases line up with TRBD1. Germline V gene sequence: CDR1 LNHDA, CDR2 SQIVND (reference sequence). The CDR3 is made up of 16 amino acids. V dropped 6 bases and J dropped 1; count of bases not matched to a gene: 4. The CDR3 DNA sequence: TGTGCCAGTAGACGAGACAGGGGGTCTGGGGCCAACGTCCTGACTTTC. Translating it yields CASRRDRGSGANVLTF.

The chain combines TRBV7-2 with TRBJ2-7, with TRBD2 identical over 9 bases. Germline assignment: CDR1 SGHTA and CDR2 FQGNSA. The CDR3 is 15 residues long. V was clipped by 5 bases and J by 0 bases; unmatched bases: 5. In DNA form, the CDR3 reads TGTGCCAGCAGCACAACTAGCGGGTCCTCCTACGAGCAGTACTTC. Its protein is CASSTTSGSSYEQYF.

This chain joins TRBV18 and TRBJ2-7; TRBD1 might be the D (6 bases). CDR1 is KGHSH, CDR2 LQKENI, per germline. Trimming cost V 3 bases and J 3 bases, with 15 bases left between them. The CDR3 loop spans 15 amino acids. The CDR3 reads CASSPLPGVGYEQYF. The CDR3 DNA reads TGTGCCAGCTCACCTCTGCCAGGGGTAGGCTACGAGCAGTACTTC.

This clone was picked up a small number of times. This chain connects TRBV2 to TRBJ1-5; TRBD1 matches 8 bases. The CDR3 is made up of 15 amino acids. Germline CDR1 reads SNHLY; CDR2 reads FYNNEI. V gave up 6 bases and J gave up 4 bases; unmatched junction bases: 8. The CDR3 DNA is TGTGCCAGCAGGGACTTGGGACAGGTTAATCAGCCCCAGCATTTT. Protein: CASRDLGQVNQPQHF.

CDR3 loop: CASSPPRASTDTQYF. The CDR3 DNA reads as TGTGCCAGCAGCCCCCCGCGAGCAAGCACAGATACGCAGTATTTT. This rearrangement joins TRBV5-4 to TRBJ2-3; D uncertain. Trimming stripped 4 bases from V and 0 bases from J, with 12 bases between. The CDR3 consists of 15 residues. CDR1 and CDR2 from the germline V gene are SGHNT and YYREEE (reference sequence).

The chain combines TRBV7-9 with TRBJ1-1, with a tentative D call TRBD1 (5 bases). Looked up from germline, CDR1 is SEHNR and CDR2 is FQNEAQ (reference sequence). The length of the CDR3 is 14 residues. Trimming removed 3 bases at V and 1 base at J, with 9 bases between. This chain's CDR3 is CASSFDQGNTEAFF. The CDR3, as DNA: TGTGCCAGCAGCTTTGACCAGGGGAACACTGAAGCTTTCTTT.

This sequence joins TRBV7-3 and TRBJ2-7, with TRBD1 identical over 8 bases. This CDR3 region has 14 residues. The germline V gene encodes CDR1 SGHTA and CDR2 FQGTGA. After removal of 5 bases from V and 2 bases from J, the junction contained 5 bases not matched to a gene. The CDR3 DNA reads TGTGCCAGCAGCCCGACAGGGGCAACCTACGAGCAGTACTTC. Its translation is CASSPTGATYEQYF.

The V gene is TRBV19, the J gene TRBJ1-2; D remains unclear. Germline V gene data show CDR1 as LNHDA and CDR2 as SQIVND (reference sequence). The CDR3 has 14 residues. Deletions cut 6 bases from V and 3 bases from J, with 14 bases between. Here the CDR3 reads CASRTSEAYYGYTF. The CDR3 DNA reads TGTGCCAGTAGGACTTCCGAGGCATACTATGGCTACACCTTC.